These T cell receptor beta chains were read from a single sample in a study of blood T cell repertoires in COVID-19. The method was immunoSEQ multiplex PCR; TCRdb's version includes in-frame clones alone and lacks a portion of them. Among under 150,000 clones listed, under 95% were seen once. Sequenced sample: peripheral blood. These receptors were collected from a man aged 50 to 59 with active COVID-19. Both conserved end residues are part of each CDR3. A D gene is named only where the DNA matches it firmly. For some rows the clone size is stated as once, few or many, or as a class when expanded; others skip it.

v_gene	d_gene	abundance	len	j_gene	CDR3aa	CDR3nt
TRBV10-3	-	-	12	TRBJ1-1	CAIMGGTAEAFF	TGTGCCATCATGGGCGGGACGGCTGAAGCTTTCTTT
TRBV7-9	TRBD1	-	12	TRBJ1-6	CASNRGDSPLHF	TGTGCCAGCAACAGGGGAGATTCACCCCTCCACTTT
TRBV11-3	TRBD2	once	17	TRBJ2-1	CASSFGGVAGVSSEQFF	TGTGCCAGCAGCTTTGGGGGGGTAGCGGGAGTCTCGTCCGAGCAGTTCTTC
TRBV5-4	-	-	15	TRBJ1-1	CASSFTLGENTEAFF	TGTGCCAGCAGCTTTACCCTAGGGGAGAACACTGAAGCTTTCTTT
TRBV14	-	-	14	TRBJ2-3	CASSPAVSTDTQYF	TGTGCCAGCAGCCCCGCAGTGAGCACAGATACGCAGTATTTT
TRBV9	TRBD1	-	15	TRBJ1-5	CASSAGTGHNQPQHF	TGTGCCAGCAGCGCCGGGACAGGGCACAATCAGCCCCAGCATTTT
TRBV7-3	-	-	15	TRBJ2-2	CASSLAGRNTGELFF	TGTGCCAGCAGCTTGGCGGGACGGAACACCGGGGAGCTGTTTTTT
TRBV5-4	-	-	16	TRBJ2-5	CASRAGGGGSQETQYF	TGTGCCAGCAGGGCGGGTGGTGGCGGATCCCAAGAGACCCAGTACTTC
TRBV19	TRBD1	-	19	TRBJ2-6	CASSMATGTASSGANVLTF	TGTGCCAGTAGTATGGCCACCGGGACAGCGAGCTCTGGGGCCAACGTCCTGACTTTC
TRBV5-4	-	-	13	TRBJ1-1	CASSFSGRAEAFF	TGTGCCAGCAGCTTTTCTGGCAGGGCCGAAGCTTTCTTT
TRBV11-1	-	-	13	TRBJ1-2	CASSDSFNYGYTF	TGTGCCAGCAGCGACAGTTTTAACTATGGCTACACCTTC
TRBV6-5	TRBD2	-	15	TRBJ2-5	CASRRLAGHQETQYF	TGTGCCAGCCGGAGACTAGCGGGCCACCAAGAGACCCAGTACTTC
TRBV7-2	-	-	13	TRBJ1-2	CASSSGAGYGYTF	TGTGCCAGCAGCTCAGGGGCAGGGTATGGCTACACCTTC
TRBV28	-	-	15	TRBJ1-2	CASSPRRQDVYGYTF	TGTGCCAGCAGTCCCCGCCGACAGGACGTTTATGGCTACACCTTC